This T cell receptor (beta chain) is from a study of T cells in Graves' hyperthyroidism and ophthalmopathy. Source material for PBMCs was 9 to 10 ml fresh peripheral blood. The ends were cut back, 0 bases at V and 0 bases at J, with 6 bases in the middle. Germline CDR1 and CDR2: DFQATT and SNEGSKA (reference sequence). The CDR3 runs to 13 residues. Regions amplified from RNA transcripts were the TCR beta CDR3 regions. HTBI primers were the set used in a first-round RT-PCR of the TCR CDR3. TCRdb independently ran MiXCR on the multiplex PCR reads; one entry per CDR3 protein. Of more than 500,000 distinct CDR3 sequences in the sample, approximately 14% were seen once.

The material sequenced was blood. This chain links TRBV20-1 with TRBJ2-7; TRBD2 might be the D (6 bases). The sequence derives from a woman aged 40 to 50 with Graves' hyperthyroidism. The chain's CDR3 is CSARELASYEQYF. The DNA of the CDR3 is TGCAGTGCTAGAGAACTAGCCTCCTACGAGCAGTACTTC.